These 21 T cell receptor beta chains came from one sample sequenced in a study of T cells in Graves' hyperthyroidism and ophthalmopathy. RNA transcripts provided the source from which TCR beta CDR3 regions were amplified. The study used the HTBI primer set for a first-round RT-PCR of the TCR CDR3. One entry per CDR3 protein results from TCRdb running MiXCR on the multiplex PCR reads. The sample records under 350,000 distinct CDR3 sequences, roughly 13% being singletons. Sequences were obtained from blood. The receptor source for this set is a woman aged 25 to 45 with Graves' hyperthyroidism that later progressed to Graves' ophthalmopathy.

This clonotype was recorded many times. The chain is built from TRBV28 and TRBJ1-5; D is unclear. Germline loops: CDR1 MDHEN, CDR2 SYDVKM. CDR3 length: 13 amino acids. V lost 4 bases, J lost 5 bases, and 9 bases lay in between. The CDR3 coding sequence is TGTGCCAGCAGTTCTCGACTTGATCAGCCCCAGCATTTT. Its protein product is CASSSRLDQPQHF.

This clonotype occurred many times. V gene TRBV29-1 combines with J gene TRBJ2-1; D not certain. V lost 8 bases and J 9 bases, leaving 5 bases between the germline ends. This CDR3 has 8 amino acids. The germline CDR1 and CDR2 sequences are SQVTM and ANQGSEA. The CDR3 spells CSLREQFF. CDR3 DNA sequence: TGCAGCCTGCGTGAGCAGTTCTTC.

This clonotype has a count of ten or more. This chain uses TRBV6-4 with TRBJ2-1, with 9 bases identical to TRBD1. Per germline, CDR1 MRHNA and CDR2 SNTAGT. The ends lost 5 bases at V and 3 bases at J; junction bases unmatched: 8. The CDR3 has 16 amino acids. In DNA form, the CDR3 reads TGTGCCAGCAGTCCTTACTCGGACAGGGGCTACAATGAGCAGTTCTTC. It encodes CASSPYSDRGYNEQFF.

The chain has TRBV4-3 and TRBJ2-2; D is undetermined. From germline, CDR1 is LGHNA and CDR2 YSLEER. This CDR3 comprises 17 residues. Trimming removed 5 bases from V and 3 bases from J, with 19 bases in between. The CDR3 sequence: CASSVQKGSSYTGELFF. The CDR3 DNA follows: TGCGCCAGCAGCGTCCAGAAGGGTTCAAGTTACACCGGGGAGCTGTTTTTT.

This clonotype was recorded a few times. The chain uses TRBV29-1 and TRBJ2-7; a weak D match, TRBD2 (7 bases). The V end lost 6 bases, the J end lost 7 bases, and 16 bases lay between the germline ends. CDR3 length: 12 amino acids. Germline loops: CDR1 SQVTM, CDR2 ANQGSEA. CDR3 in DNA: TGCAGCGTCCGGGGGGCCCCTGGGGAGCAGTACTTC. This gives the protein CSVRGAPGEQYF.

There are many counts of this clonotype. The J gene is TRBJ2-7, the V gene TRBV10-3, with TRBD1 identical over 10 bases. The CDR3 extends over 13 amino acids. With 6 bases clipped from V and 3 bases from J, the junction kept 2 bases outside the gene matches. Germline CDR1 is ENHRY and CDR2 is SYGVKD. The CDR3 DNA reads TGTGCCATCAGGGGGACAGGGGACTACGAGCAGTACTTC. It encodes CAIRGTGDYEQYF.

In this sample, this clonotype turned up a few times. The V and J genes are TRBV28 and TRBJ1-3; perhaps TRBD1 as D (5 bases). Germline lookup yields CDR1 MDHEN and CDR2 SYDVKM. Trimming took off 8 bases at V and 0 bases at J, with 11 bases between the two ends. This CDR3 has 14 amino acids. The CDR3 loop is CASFGGLSGNTIYF. The CDR3 bases are TGTGCCAGCTTTGGGGGACTCTCTGGAAACACCATATATTTT.

This clonotype was recorded at least ten times. This chain joins TRBV11-1 and TRBJ2-2; D is uncertain. Looked up from germline, CDR1 is SGHAT and CDR2 is FQDESV (reference sequence). The CDR3 has 14 amino acids. V was cut by 5 bases and J by 4 bases, with 11 bases left in between. The CDR3 nucleotides are TGTGCCAGCAGCCGTACAAGAACCACCGGGGAGCTGTTTTTT. It specifies CASSRTRTTGELFF.

This clonotype has at least ten counts. This chain uses TRBV7-9 with TRBJ1-4; D possibly corresponds to TRBD1 (6 bases). This CDR3 is built from 14 residues. Germline CDR1 and CDR2: SEHNR and FQNEAQ (reference sequence). V was pared by 2 bases and J by 6 bases, with 10 bases between. The CDR3 sequence: CASSLRQADEKLFF. CDR3 sequence (DNA): TGTGCCAGCAGCTTAAGACAGGCCGATGAAAAACTGTTTTTT.

This clonotype was observed a handful of times. The chain is built from TRBV5-4 and TRBJ2-6, with D unclear. Germline CDR1 SGHNT, CDR2 YYREEE (reference sequence). Trimming pared 0 bases from V and 4 bases from J, leaving 8 bases between. The CDR3 is 15 residues long. In DNA form, the CDR3 reads TGTGCCAGCAGCTTGGAAGGGCCCGGGGCCAACGTCCTGACTTTC. Translating gives CASSLEGPGANVLTF. The variable domain in full, with the rest retrieved from reference TRBV5-4 and TRBJ2-6, is ETGVTQSPTHLIKTRGQQVTLRCSSQSGHNTVSWYQQALGQGPQFIFQYYREEENGRGNFPPRFSGLQFPNYSSELNVNALELDDSALYLCASSLEGPGANVLTFGAGSRLTVL.

This clonotype was observed many times. The chain has TRBV5-4 and TRBJ2-1; TRBD2 matches at 10 bases. This CDR3 contains 14 residues. The V segment lost 3 bases and the J segment 7 bases; nucleotides outside the gene matches: 4. CDR1 and CDR2 (germline): SGHNT, YYREEE (reference sequence). The CDR3 DNA sequence: TGTGCCAGCAGCTCGCCTAGCGGGAGTAATGAGCAGTTCTTC. It specifies CASSSPSGSNEQFF.

This clonotype was seen ten or more times. This chain links TRBV13 with TRBJ2-5; 7 bases align to TRBD2. The CDR3 covers 16 residues. Unmatched junction bases numbered 6, after V lost 2 bases and J lost 0 bases. The germline gives CDR1 PRHDT, CDR2 FYEKMQ (reference sequence). CDR3: CASSLLGTTYQETQYF. CDR3 nucleotides: TGTGCCAGCAGCTTACTCGGGACTACGTACCAAGAGACCCAGTACTTC. Full variable domain (remainder filled in from reference TRBV13 and TRBJ2-5): AAGVIQSPRHLIKEKRETATLKCYPIPRHDTVYWYQQGPGQDPQFLISFYEKMQSDKGSIPDRFSAQQFSDYHSELNMSSLELGDSALYFCASSLLGTTYQETQYFGPGTRLLVL.

This clonotype has ten or more counts. This rearrangement joins TRBV20-1 to TRBJ2-5, with D perhaps TRBD2 (6 bases). This CDR3 contains 13 residues. V was trimmed by 3 bases and J by 7 bases, leaving 15 bases between them. The germline V gene has CDR1 DFQATT and CDR2 SNEGSKA (reference sequence). For the CDR3, the DNA is TGCAGTGCTAGCGCGGCGGGACTGGGGACCCAGTACTTC. Protein product: CSASAAGLGTQYF.

This clonotype was found many times. The rearrangement joins TRBV20-1 to TRBJ2-7; 10 bases match TRBD2. The germline V gene has CDR1 DFQATT and CDR2 SNEGSKA (reference sequence). The CDR3 is 15 residues long. Trimming took 6 bases from V and 3 from J; bases not matched to a gene: 11. This CDR3 is CSAHNPSGRRYEQYF. The CDR3 DNA is TGCAGTGCCCACAACCCTAGCGGGAGACGCTACGAGCAGTACTTC.

This clonotype appeared many times. The chain uses TRBV2 and TRBJ2-1, with 8 bases that match TRBD2. This CDR3 spans 18 amino acids. V was pared by 11 bases and J by 0 bases, with 18 bases of the junction left unmatched. The V gene's germline CDR1 is SNHLY and CDR2 FYNNEI. The CDR3 reads CAGGSGRTRGSSYNEQFF. CDR3 coding DNA: TGTGCCGGAGGAAGCGGGAGAACGCGGGGAAGCTCCTACAATGAGCAGTTCTTC.

This clonotype was picked up many times. The CDR3 bases are TGCGCCAGCAGCTTGGTATCTAGCGGGAGCCCGAGCTCCTACGAGCAGTACTTC. Translated, it gives CASSLVSSGSPSSYEQYF. The gene calls are TRBV5-1 and TRBJ2-7, with 10 bases that match TRBD2. Germline assignment: CDR1 SGHRS and CDR2 YFSETQ. The CDR3 has 18 amino acids. J gave up 0 bases and V 0 bases, and 9 bases lay outside the gene matches.

This clonotype was counted at least ten times. The chain recombines TRBV4-3 with TRBJ2-3, with D perhaps TRBD2 (5 bases). The germline CDR1 and CDR2 sequences are LGHNA and YSLEER. The CDR3 has 19 amino acids. Trimming cost V 4 bases and J 4 bases, with 27 bases left between them. The CDR3 DNA follows: TGCGCCAGCAGCCGAGAGGTCCAGCGGAACTTTCAAAGGGCAGATACGCAGTATTTT. Its protein is CASSREVQRNFQRADTQYF.

This clonotype showed up many times. This rearrangement joins TRBV20-1 to TRBJ2-1, with TRBD2 identical over 10 bases. J lost 6 bases, V lost 6 bases, and 11 bases had no gene match. Germline CDR1 is DFQATT and CDR2 is SNEGSKA (reference sequence). CDR3 length: 15 amino acids. CDR3: CSAPPAGGTGNEQFF. CDR3 bases: TGCAGTGCCCCCCCAGCGGGAGGGACGGGCAATGAGCAGTTCTTC.

This clonotype occurred many times. The chain carries TRBV19 and TRBJ2-7; possibly TRBD1 for D (5 bases). The CDR3 is 14 residues long. Trimming cost V 1 base and J 2 bases, with 9 bases left between them. Germline V gene lookup returns CDR1 LNHDA and CDR2 SQIVND (reference sequence). In DNA, the CDR3 is TGTGCCAGTAGTATAGTGCACAGGACCTACGAGCAGTACTTC. Amino acid sequence: CASSIVHRTYEQYF.

This clonotype was recorded many times. This chain links TRBV20-1 with TRBJ2-7; 8 positions agree with TRBD2. Germline V gives CDR1 DFQATT, CDR2 SNEGSKA (reference sequence). The V and J ends lost 5 bases and 5 bases, in that order; junction bases with no gene match: 11. The CDR3 has 14 residues. The chain's CDR3 is CSAQVRGRLHEQYF. The CDR3 coding sequence is TGCAGTGCTCAGGTCCGCGGGAGGCTCCACGAGCAGTACTTC.

The chain couples TRBV7-2 to TRBJ2-5; maybe TRBD2 (7 bases). The CDR3 contains 15 residues. Trimming shortened V by 3 bases and J by 1 base, and 12 bases separated the two germline ends. Per germline, CDR1 SGHTA and CDR2 FQGNSA. The CDR3 nucleotides read TGTGCCAGCAGCTTTAGACGGGGGGCCCAAGAGACCCAGTACTTC. Amino acids: CASSFRRGAQETQYF. Combining the CDR3 with reference TRBV7-2 and TRBJ2-5 gives the whole variable domain GAGVSQSPSNKVTEKGKDVELRCDPISGHTALYWYRQSLGQGLEFLIYFQGNSAPDKSGLPSDRFSAERTGGSVSTLTIQRTQQEDSAVYLCASSFRRGAQETQYFGPGTRLLVL.